This TCR beta chain derives from a study of shared clonotypes between healthy human individuals. Study observations and caveats: How much donors shared clonotypes was expected to be affected by sequencing depth. Incomplete sequencing of sorted subsets was indicated by rarefaction despite large depth.

Note on this clone: Its cognate antigen is unknown.

The CDR3 has 16 amino acids. CDR1 and CDR2 (germline): MGHRA, YSYEKL. The V end lost 1 base, the J end lost 1 base, and 12 bases lay between the germline ends. As originally analysed: Filtering differed since immunoSEQ provided only junctions, with no quality scores. Profiling relied on immunoSEQ multiplex PCR, and the TCRdb table lists in-frame clones only, not all of them. Clone size and V and J calls were adopted from that table, with D and trimming inferred from the DNA. Of about 1.1 million clones listed, more than 75% were seen once; the top ten hold 0.5% to 0.65%. V and J are TRBV4-1 and TRBJ2-3; D unresolved. The TCR originated in a man younger than 35 in good health. Some clones in this sample may be carry-over from other donors' samples. Sequencing was performed on memory CD4+ T cells from PBMCs. The subset: CD45RA-negative fraction. The CDR3 loop reads CASSQGSHWGTDTQYF. In nucleotides, the CDR3 is TGCGCCAGCAGCCAAGGTTCCCATTGGGGCACAGATACGCAGTATTTT.